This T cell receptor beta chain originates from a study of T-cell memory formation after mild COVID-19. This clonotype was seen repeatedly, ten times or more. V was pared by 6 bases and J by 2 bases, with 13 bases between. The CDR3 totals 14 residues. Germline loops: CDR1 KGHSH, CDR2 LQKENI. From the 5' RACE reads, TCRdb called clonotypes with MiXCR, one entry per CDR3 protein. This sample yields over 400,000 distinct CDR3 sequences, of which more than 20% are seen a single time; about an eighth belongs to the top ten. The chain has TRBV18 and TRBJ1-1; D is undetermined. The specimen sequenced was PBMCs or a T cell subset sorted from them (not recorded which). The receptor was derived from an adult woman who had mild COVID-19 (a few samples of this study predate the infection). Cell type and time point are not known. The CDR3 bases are TGTGCCAGCTCCTCCGGAGGGAGTAACACTGAAGCTTTCTTT. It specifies CASSSGGSNTEAFF. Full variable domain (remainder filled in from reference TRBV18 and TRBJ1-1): NAGVMQNPRHLVRRRGQEARLRCSPMKGHSHVYWYRQLPEEGLKFMVYLQKENIIDESGMPKERFSAEFPKEGPSILRIQQVVRGDSAAYFCASSSGGSNTEAFFGQGTRLTVV.